The 3 T cell receptor beta chains listed next were all sequenced from one sample in a study of blood T cells in healthy people across ages. Alongside a J-beta primer mix, a sample-barcoded 5' primer served in a second PCR lasting about 6 to 11 cycles. TCRdb called the 5' RACE reads again in MiXCR, with one record for every CDR3 protein. The sample has some 1.5 million distinct CDR3 sequences, 28% seen once; the top ten hold about 8%. The sample was blood. The receptors originated from a woman in her 30s in good health.

The chain has TRBV20-1 and TRBJ1-2; 7 bases align to TRBD1. J was trimmed by 4 bases and V by 4 bases; bases with no gene match: 15. The CDR3 runs 16 residues. Germline values: CDR1 DFQATT, CDR2 SNEGSKA (reference sequence). CDR3 sequence reads: CSATDRAAANLYGYTF. CDR3 DNA sequence: TGCAGTGCTACTGACAGGGCCGCCGCGAATCTCTATGGCTACACCTTC.

The CDR3 sequence is CASSLRGSKGTGELFF. As DNA, the CDR3 is TGTGCCAGCAGCCTTCGGGGAAGTAAGGGCACCGGGGAGCTGTTTTTT. The chain employs TRBV14 and TRBJ2-2; D is perhaps TRBD2 (5 bases). CDR1 and CDR2 (germline): SGHDN, FVKESK. CDR3 length: 16 residues. V was trimmed by 4 bases and J by 4 bases, leaving 16 bases between them.

The chain has TRBV14 and TRBJ2-4, with D possibly being TRBD2 (5 bases). Between the trimmed V and J ends, which lost 4 bases and 0 bases, there was a span of 13 bases. Per the germline V gene, CDR1 is SGHDN and CDR2 is FVKESK. This CDR3 comprises 16 residues. CDR3 DNA: TGTGCCAGCAGCCGCGACCCTAGCTTAGCCAAAAACATTCAGTACTTC. Amino acids: CASSRDPSLAKNIQYF.